This T cell receptor beta chain was sequenced during a study of blood T cell repertoires in COVID-19. Study at large: Samples came from the United States, Italy and Spain, spanning acute and convalescent COVID-19.

This table comes from immunoSEQ multiplex PCR, and its TCRdb copy is limited to in-frame clones, with some not included. The sample shows 86,000 or so clones, roughly four fifths of them seen only once. Germline V CDR1 and CDR2: SGHNT, YYREEE (reference sequence). The CDR3 sequence is 15 residues long. Trimming at V came to 5 bases and at J to 4 bases, leaving 10 bases not matched to a gene. This TCR was sampled from a woman of 80 years or more with acute or convalescent COVID-19. The sequencing input was peripheral blood. The chain recombines TRBV5-4 with TRBJ1-2; 8 bases are shared with TRBD1. The CDR3 DNA sequence: TGTGCCAGCAGTTCTAAGACAGGGGAGGGCTATGGCTACACCTTC. Residues: CASSSKTGEGYGYTF.